This T cell receptor beta chain was identified during a study of sequential checkpoint blockade in melanoma. Across the whole study: Maintenance nivolumab came after either treatment sequence.

The germline CDR1 and CDR2 sequences are SGHNT and YYREEE (reference sequence). The CDR3 length is 15 residues. V gave up 3 bases and J gave up 7 bases; unmatched junction bases: 8. TCRdb's copy holds only in-frame clones and misses some; the assay was immunoSEQ multiplex PCR. This sample has about 27,000 clones, with 60% to 80% found just once. The treatment is: randomized to nivolumab then ipilimumab (arm A) or the reverse (arm B). DNA-damaging chemotherapy had not been given to any patient beforehand. Live CD3+CD8+ CD19− CD56− cells were sorted from PBMCs. Sequenced material: CD8+ T cells sorted from blood (inferred from file names), taken from a patient given nivolumab and ipilimumab in sequence. This rearrangement joins TRBV5-4 to TRBJ2-2, with 8 nucleotides matching TRBD1. The sequence derives from a human donor with melanoma. The CDR3 sequence is CASSSRQGSVGELFF. DNA of the CDR3: TGTGCCAGCAGCTCAAGACAGGGGTCGGTCGGGGAGCTGTTTTTT.